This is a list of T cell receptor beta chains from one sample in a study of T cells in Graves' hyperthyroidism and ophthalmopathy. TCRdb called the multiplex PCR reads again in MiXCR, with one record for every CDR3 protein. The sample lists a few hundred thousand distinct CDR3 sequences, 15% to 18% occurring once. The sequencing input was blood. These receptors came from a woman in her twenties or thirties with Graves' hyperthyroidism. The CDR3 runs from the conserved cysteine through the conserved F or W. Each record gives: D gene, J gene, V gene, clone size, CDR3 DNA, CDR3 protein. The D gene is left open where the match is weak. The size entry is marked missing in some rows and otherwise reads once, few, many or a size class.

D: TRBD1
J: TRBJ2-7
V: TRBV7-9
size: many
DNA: TGTGCCAGCAGCTTATTTGGTTTAGGGACAGGGGGCTACGAGCAGTACTTC
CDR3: CASSLFGLGTGGYEQYF

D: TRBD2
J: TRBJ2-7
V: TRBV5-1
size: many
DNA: TGCGCCAGCAGGGCAACTAGCGGACCCTACGAGCAGTACTTC
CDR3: CASRATSGPYEQYF

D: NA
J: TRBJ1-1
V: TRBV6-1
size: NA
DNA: TGTGCCAGCAGTGTTTCGAACACTGAAGCTTTCTTT
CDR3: CASSVSNTEAFF

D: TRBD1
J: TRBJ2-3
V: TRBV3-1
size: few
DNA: TGTGCCAGCAGCCAAGTAGGGACAGGGGGTCCAGATACGCAGTATTTT
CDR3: CASSQVGTGGPDTQYF

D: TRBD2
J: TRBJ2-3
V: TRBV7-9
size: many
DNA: TGCGCCAGCAGCACCGGGACTAGTGGCACAGATACGCAGTATTTT
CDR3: CASSTGTSGTDTQYF

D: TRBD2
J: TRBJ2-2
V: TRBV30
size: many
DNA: TGTGCCTCGCTACCTAGCGGGGAGAACACCGGGGAGCTGTTTTTT
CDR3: CASLPSGENTGELFF

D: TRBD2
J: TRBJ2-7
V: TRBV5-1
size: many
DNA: TGCGCCAGCAGTTACCGGGGGGAGGCCTACGAGCAGTACTTC
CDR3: CASSYRGEAYEQYF

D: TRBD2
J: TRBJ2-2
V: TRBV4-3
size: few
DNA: TGCGCCAGCAGCCAAGATTGGGCGGGAGAGGGGGAGCTGTTTTTT
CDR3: CASSQDWAGEGELFF

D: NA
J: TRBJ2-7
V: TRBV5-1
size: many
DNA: TGCGCCAGCAGCATTCCGGGTACCCGGGCCTACGAGCAGTACTTC
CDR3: CASSIPGTRAYEQYF

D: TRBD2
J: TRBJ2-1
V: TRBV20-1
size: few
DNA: TGCAGTGCTAGAGTGATTTGGCGGGAGGACAATGAGCAGTTCTTC
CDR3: CSARVIWREDNEQFF

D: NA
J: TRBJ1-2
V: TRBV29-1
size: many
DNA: TGCAGCGGCCGGGAGGCAGGAGACTATGGCTACACCTTC
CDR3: CSGREAGDYGYTF

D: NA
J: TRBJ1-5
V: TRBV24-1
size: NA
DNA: TGTGCCACCAGTGATTATAGCAATCAGCCCCAGCATTTT
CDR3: CATSDYSNQPQHF

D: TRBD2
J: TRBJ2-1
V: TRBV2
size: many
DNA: TGTGCCAGCAGTCTAGAATCGCGGGAGCGCTTCTACAATGAGCAGTTCTTC
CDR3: CASSLESRERFYNEQFF

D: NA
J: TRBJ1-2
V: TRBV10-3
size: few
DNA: TGTGCCATCGGCCGGGCGGGGGGCTACACCTTC
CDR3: CAIGRAGGYTF

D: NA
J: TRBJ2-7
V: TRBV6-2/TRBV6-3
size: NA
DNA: TGTGCCAGCAGCCCGAGGTGGGGTATGGTATGCGAGCAGTACTTC
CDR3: CASSPRWGMVCEQYF

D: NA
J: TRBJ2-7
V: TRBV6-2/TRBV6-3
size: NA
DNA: TGTGCCAGCAGTTACACATCGGGAAGGGGCTACGAGCAGTACTTC
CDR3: CASSYTSGRGYEQYF